Shown below are 27 T cell receptor beta chains from a single sample sequenced in a study of cytomegalovirus exposure and HLA in healthy donors (dated by TCRdb to about 2017). Libraries were constructed by the immunoSEQ multiplex PCR assay. TCRdb retrieved this table from immuneACCESS and kept in-frame rearrangements only. Not all clones are present; in checked studies, unresolved V genes account for under half, and no reason is known for the remainder. Counted in this sample were about 190,000 clones; roughly 82% of them appeared once. The top ten clonotypes cover roughly 7% of the sample. The sequencing sample was made of PBMCs. The receptors derive from a young man in good health and CMV-seropositive.

V and J are TRBV4-3 and TRBJ2-1, with 10 bases matching TRBD2. The germline gives CDR1 LGHNA, CDR2 YSLEER. Unmatched junction bases numbered 12, after V lost 0 bases and J lost 7 bases. The CDR3 has 18 residues. The CDR3 coding sequence is TGCGCCAGCAGCCAAGATGTAGGCCTAGCGGGAGTCCGGAATGAGCAGTTCTTC. Protein: CASSQDVGLAGVRNEQFF.

In DNA form, the CDR3 reads TGTGCCAGTAGTATGGGGCTAGCGGGGGGGAGGAATGAGCAGTTCTTC. This codes for CASSMGLAGGRNEQFF. The chain recombines TRBV19 with TRBJ2-1, with TRBD2 matching 12 bases. The germline gives CDR1 LNHDA, CDR2 SQIVND (reference sequence). The CDR3 is 16 residues long. V lost 3 bases, J lost 7 bases, and 7 bases stayed unmatched.

This chain uses TRBV7-3 with TRBJ2-2; tentative D call: TRBD2 (6 bases). Germline V lookup: CDR1 SGHTA, CDR2 FQGTGA. The ends were cut back, 0 bases at V and 6 bases at J, with 14 bases in the middle. The CDR3 has 16 amino acids. The CDR3 protein is CASSLTGTPAAGELFF. DNA for the CDR3: TGTGCCAGCAGCTTAACGGGGACTCCCGCCGCCGGGGAGCTGTTTTTT.

V usage is TRBV6-4 and J usage is TRBJ2-1, with 9 bases fitting TRBD2. The CDR3 is 15 residues long. Germline loops: CDR1 MRHNA, CDR2 SNTAGT. The V gene end was trimmed by 4 bases and the J gene end by 5 bases; junction bases not matched to a gene: 6. CDR3 DNA: TGTGCCAGCAGTGGGGAGACTAGCGGACACAATGAGCAGTTCTTC. This encodes CASSGETSGHNEQFF.

The J gene is TRBJ2-1, the V gene TRBV7-2; 8 nucleotides match TRBD1. J lost 3 bases, V lost 5 bases, and 3 bases had no gene match. Germline CDR1 SGHTA, CDR2 FQGNSA. The CDR3 is made up of 14 amino acids. The CDR3 loop reads CASSLGTGYNEQFF. In DNA, the CDR3 is TGTGCCAGCAGCCTCGGGACAGGCTACAATGAGCAGTTCTTC.

The gene calls are TRBV19 and TRBJ2-5; D possibly corresponds to TRBD1 (6 bases). V was cut by 11 bases and J by 1 base, with 14 bases left in between. This CDR3 comprises 13 residues. Germline CDR1 and CDR2: LNHDA and SQIVND (reference sequence). The CDR3 reads CACQGPGQETQYF. The CDR3 bases are TGTGCCTGCCAGGGGCCGGGCCAAGAGACCCAGTACTTC.

This clone was observed a few times. The chain carries TRBV28 and TRBJ1-2; D gene unclear. CDR1 and CDR2 from the germline V gene are MDHEN and SYDVKM. The CDR3 covers 11 residues. Trimming pared 5 bases from V and 3 bases from J, leaving 4 bases between. The CDR3 loop is CASSQDYGYTF. CDR3 in DNA: TGTGCCAGCAGTCAGGACTATGGCTACACCTTC.

The rearrangement uses TRBV30 and TRBJ1-1; D is unresolved. The V gene lost 3 bases and the J gene lost 2 bases, with 10 bases spanning the gap. CDR1 and CDR2 from the germline V gene are GTSNPN and SVGIG (reference sequence). This CDR3 is built from 13 residues. CDR3: CAWRTSLNTEAFF. Here the CDR3 DNA reads TGTGCCTGGAGGACAAGCCTAAACACTGAAGCTTTCTTT.

The rearrangement links TRBV7-3 to TRBJ1-5; weak D call: TRBD1 (6 bases). Per germline, CDR1 SGHTA and CDR2 FQGTGA. The V end was cut by 4 bases, the J end by 0 bases, with 19 bases between. The CDR3 runs to 18 residues. CDR3 amino acids: CASSSQGRGVYSNQPQHF. Written as DNA, the CDR3 is TGTGCCAGCAGCTCCCAGGGGAGGGGAGTATATAGCAATCAGCCCCAGCATTTT. Drawing the rest from reference TRBV7-3 and TRBJ1-5, the complete variable domain is GAGVSQTPSNKVTEKGKYVELRCDPISGHTALYWYRQSLGQGPEFLIYFQGTGAADDSGLPNDRFFAVRPEGSVSTLKIQRTERGDSAVYLCASSSQGRGVYSNQPQHFGDGTRLSIL.

V gene TRBV11-2 combines with J gene TRBJ1-1; the D is unclear. Trimming removed 4 bases from V and 0 bases from J, with 15 bases in between. Germline CDR1 and CDR2: SGHAT and FQNNGV. CDR3 length: 16 residues. The CDR3 loop reads CASSSSPTAMNTEAFF. The DNA for the CDR3 is TGTGCCAGCAGCTCTTCACCGACTGCTATGAACACTGAAGCTTTCTTT.

The V gene is TRBV4-2, the J gene TRBJ2-3; the D gene is possibly TRBD2 (6 bases). Germline lookup yields CDR1 LGHNA and CDR2 YNFKEQ. The CDR3 loop spans 15 amino acids. V shed 4 bases and J shed 2 bases, with 13 bases lying between them. The CDR3 reads CASSLEGTATDTQYF. In DNA form, the CDR3 reads TGTGCCAGCAGCCTCGAGGGGACTGCCACAGATACGCAGTATTTT.

The chain uses TRBV27 and TRBJ2-1; 7 nucleotides align to TRBD2. After removal of 6 bases from V and 3 bases from J, the junction contained 2 bases not matched to a gene. The CDR3 extends over 13 amino acids. Looked up from germline, CDR1 is MNHEY and CDR2 is SMNVEV (reference sequence). DNA of the CDR3: TGTGCCAGCAGGGCTAGCGGCTACAATGAGCAGTTCTTC. Amino acids: CASRASGYNEQFF.

The J gene is TRBJ1-1, the V gene TRBV30; the D is unclear. The V end lost 0 bases, the J end lost 5 bases, and 10 bases lay between the germline ends. CDR3 size: 13 residues. The germline V gene has CDR1 GTSNPN and CDR2 SVGIG (reference sequence). CDR3 nucleotide sequence: TGTGCCTGGAGTGTGTATGGAGAGACTGAAGCTTTCTTT. Translated, it gives CAWSVYGETEAFF.

The chain carries TRBV27 and TRBJ2-7; the match to TRBD1 covers 8 bases. The CDR3 spans 15 residues. J lost 2 bases, V lost 3 bases, and 6 bases had no gene match. Per germline, CDR1 MNHEY and CDR2 SMNVEV (reference sequence). This CDR3 reads CASSFDRGLTYEQYF. Written as DNA, the CDR3 is TGTGCCAGCAGTTTTGACAGGGGCCTAACCTACGAGCAGTACTTC.

The chain joins TRBV28 to TRBJ2-5; a possible D gene is TRBD1 (6 bases). The CDR3 sequence is 14 residues long. Germline V gene sequence: CDR1 MDHEN, CDR2 SYDVKM. Trimming took off 5 bases at V and 5 bases at J, with 15 bases between the two ends. The CDR3 reads CASSITGLQETQYF. For the CDR3, the DNA is TGTGCCAGCAGTATAACAGGGTTACAGGAGACCCAGTACTTC.

The V and J genes are TRBV15 and TRBJ1-1; D gene unclear. With 1 base removed from V and 5 bases from J, the gap between germline ends came to 8 bases. The V gene's germline CDR1 is LNHNV and CDR2 YYDKDF (reference sequence). CDR3 length: 13 amino acids. The CDR3 nucleotides read TGTGCCACCAGCAGAGGGGAGGTGACTGAAGCTTTCTTT. It yields the protein CATSRGEVTEAFF.

This clone was recorded once. The rearrangement uses TRBV25-1 and TRBJ2-7; perhaps TRBD2 as D (6 bases). V was trimmed by 5 bases and J by 5 bases, leaving 19 bases between them. This CDR3 region has 15 residues. The V gene's germline CDR1 is MGHDK and CDR2 SYGVNS. CDR3 region: CASSPSGGGPDEQYF. For the CDR3, the DNA is TGTGCCAGCAGTCCCTCCGGAGGAGGGCCCGACGAGCAGTACTTC.

In the case of this clone: The same CDR3 arises from other DNA sequences in this sample as well. The gene calls are TRBV29-1 and TRBJ2-5; no clear D. The CDR3 consists of 11 residues. V shed 3 bases and J shed 2 bases, with 4 bases lying between them. The germline V gene has CDR1 SQVTM and CDR2 ANQGSEA. Here the CDR3 DNA reads TGCAGCGTTGAGCGTCAAGAGACCCAGTACTTC. It encodes CSVERQETQYF.

This rearrangement joins TRBV2 to TRBJ2-7, with D possibly matching TRBD1 (6 bases). The germline gives CDR1 SNHLY, CDR2 FYNNEI. This CDR3 contains 16 residues. Trimming took off 6 bases at V and 0 bases at J, with 18 bases between the two ends. CDR3 DNA: TGTGCCAGCAGGGGGGCAGGGACGGGAAACTCCTACGAGCAGTACTTC. It specifies CASRGAGTGNSYEQYF.

This clone was recorded a few times. The CDR3 loop reads CASSKGRDTGYEQYF. The CDR3 DNA sequence: TGTGCCAGCAGCAAAGGTCGCGACACGGGATACGAGCAGTACTTC. V usage is TRBV21-1 and J usage is TRBJ2-7; the DNA was not used to check the table's D call, TRBD2. TRBV21-1 is assigned pseudogene status. The CDR3 is made up of 15 amino acids.

This sequence joins TRBV12-5 and TRBJ2-7; D call uncertain. The V end was cut by 0 bases, the J end by 2 bases, with 14 bases between. This CDR3 is built from 16 residues. Germline CDR1 reads LGHNT; CDR2 reads FRNRAP. CDR3 sequence: CASGLVRSAATYEQYF. The CDR3 DNA reads as TGTGCTAGTGGTTTGGTACGAAGCGCGGCAACCTACGAGCAGTACTTC.

This sequence joins TRBV19 and TRBJ2-1, with D tentatively TRBD1 (6 bases). V lost 6 bases to trimming and J lost 0 bases, with 15 bases between them. CDR1 and CDR2 from the germline V gene are LNHDA and SQIVND (reference sequence). The CDR3 runs 16 residues. The CDR3 sequence is CASSGQTESSYNEQFF. The CDR3 DNA sequence: TGTGCCAGTAGCGGACAGACTGAGAGCTCCTACAATGAGCAGTTCTTC.

This chain connects TRBV5-6 to TRBJ2-5; D possibly corresponds to TRBD1 (6 bases). Germline CDR1 is SGHDT and CDR2 is YYEEEE. V lost 4 bases and J lost 2, with 9 bases in between. There are 13 residues in the CDR3. CDR3 in DNA: TGTGCCAGCAGCCTCGGACAGCAAGAGACCCAGTACTTC. It yields the protein CASSLGQQETQYF. Looking up the rest from reference TRBV5-6 and TRBJ2-5 gives the full variable domain: DAGVTQSPTHLIKTRGQQVTLRCSPKSGHDTVSWYQQALGQGPQFIFQYYEEEERQRGNFPDRFSGHQFPNYSSELNVNALLLGDSALYLCASSLGQQETQYFGPGTRLLVL.

V usage is TRBV6-6 and J usage is TRBJ2-3; 8 bases agree with TRBD2. Germline loops: CDR1 MNHNY, CDR2 SVGAGI (reference sequence). V shed 6 bases and J 4 bases; nucleotides not matched to a gene: 9. This CDR3 region has 15 residues. As DNA, the CDR3 is TGTGCCAGCAGATACAGCGGGAGTCCCGCAGATACGCAGTATTTT. Encoded protein: CASRYSGSPADTQYF.

This sequence joins TRBV19 and TRBJ1-4, with D tentatively TRBD1 (5 bases). Between the trimmed V and J ends, which lost 5 bases and 6 bases, there was a span of 16 bases. The CDR3 totals 15 residues. CDR1 is LNHDA and CDR2 is SQIVND in the germline V gene (reference sequence). The CDR3 coding sequence is TGTGCCAGTAGTCCAAGCGGGGGACGCGATGAAAAACTGTTTTTT. Translating gives CASSPSGGRDEKLFF.

This clone was counted between two and nine times. The rearrangement uses TRBV4-3 and TRBJ2-1, with TRBD1 as a possible D gene (5 bases). Trimming removed 0 bases from V and 4 bases from J, with 10 bases in between. CDR3 length equals 15 residues. Per germline, CDR1 LGHNA and CDR2 YSLEER. CDR3 coding DNA: TGCGCCAGCAGCCAAGATAGGGGTTCATACAATGAGCAGTTCTTC. It encodes CASSQDRGSYNEQFF.

The genes are TRBV9 and TRBJ2-1; 7 bases agree with TRBD1. This CDR3 comprises 16 residues. CDR1 SGDLS and CDR2 YYNGEE come from the germline V gene. V lost 3 bases and J lost 0; bases outside the gene matches: 6. The CDR3 DNA reads TGTGCCAGCAGCGCAAGACAGGGAAGCTCCTACAATGAGCAGTTCTTC. Protein sequence: CASSARQGSSYNEQFF. Looking up the rest from reference TRBV9 and TRBJ2-1 gives the full variable domain: DSGVTQTPKHLITATGQRVTLRCSPRSGDLSVYWYQQSLDQGLQFLIQYYNGEERAKGNILERFSAQQFPDLHSELNLSSLELGDSALYFCASSARQGSSYNEQFFGPGTRLTVL.